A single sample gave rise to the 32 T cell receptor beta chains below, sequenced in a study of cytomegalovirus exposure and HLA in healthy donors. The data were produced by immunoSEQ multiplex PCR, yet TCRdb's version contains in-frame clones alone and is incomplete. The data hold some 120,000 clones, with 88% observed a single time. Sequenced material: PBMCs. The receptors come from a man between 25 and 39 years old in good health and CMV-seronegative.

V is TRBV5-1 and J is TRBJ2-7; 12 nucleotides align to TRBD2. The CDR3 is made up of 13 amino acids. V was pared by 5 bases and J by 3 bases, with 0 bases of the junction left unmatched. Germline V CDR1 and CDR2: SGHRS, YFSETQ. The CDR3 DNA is TGCGCCAGCAGGACTAGCGGGAGCTACGAGCAGTACTTC. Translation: CASRTSGSYEQYF.

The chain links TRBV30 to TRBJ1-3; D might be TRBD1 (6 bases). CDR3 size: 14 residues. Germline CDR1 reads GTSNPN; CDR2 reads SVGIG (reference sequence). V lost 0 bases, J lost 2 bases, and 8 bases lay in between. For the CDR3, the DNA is TGTGCCTGGAGTGTGCAGGGGACTGGAAACACCATATATTTT. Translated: CAWSVQGTGNTIYF. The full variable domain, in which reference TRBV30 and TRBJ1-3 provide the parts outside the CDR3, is SQTIHQWPATLVQPVGSPLSLECTVEGTSNPNLYWYRQAAGRGLQLLFYSVGIGQISSEVPQNLSASRPQDRQFILSSKKLLLSDSGFYLCAWSVQGTGNTIYFGEGSWLTVV.

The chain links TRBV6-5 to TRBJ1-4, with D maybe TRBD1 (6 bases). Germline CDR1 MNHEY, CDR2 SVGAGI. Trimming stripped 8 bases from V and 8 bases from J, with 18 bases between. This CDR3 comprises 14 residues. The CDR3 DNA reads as TGTGCCAGCCTTCTTCAGGGGAAAGACGAAAAACTGTTTTTT. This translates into CASLLQGKDEKLFF.

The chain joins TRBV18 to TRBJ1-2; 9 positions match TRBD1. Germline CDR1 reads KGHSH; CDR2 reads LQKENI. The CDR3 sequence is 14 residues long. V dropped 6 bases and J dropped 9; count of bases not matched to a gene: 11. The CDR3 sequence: CASSPGTGQMSYTF. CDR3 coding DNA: TGTGCCAGCTCGCCCGGGACAGGGCAAATGAGCTACACCTTC.

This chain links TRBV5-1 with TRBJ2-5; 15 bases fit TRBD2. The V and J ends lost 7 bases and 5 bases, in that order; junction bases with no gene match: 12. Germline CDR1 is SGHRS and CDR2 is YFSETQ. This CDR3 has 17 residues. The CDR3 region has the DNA TGCGCCAGCTCTACACCGGGACTAGCGGGAGGACGGGAGACCCAGTACTTC. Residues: CASSTPGLAGGRETQYF.

The CDR3 here is CASTDEQFF. The CDR3, as DNA: TGTGCCAGCACTGATGAGCAGTTCTTC. The rearrangement links TRBV5-4 to TRBJ2-1; D is uncertain. V dropped 6 bases and J dropped 8 bases, with 3 bases sitting between them. The CDR3 is 9 amino acids. The germline V gene has CDR1 SGHNT and CDR2 YYREEE (reference sequence).

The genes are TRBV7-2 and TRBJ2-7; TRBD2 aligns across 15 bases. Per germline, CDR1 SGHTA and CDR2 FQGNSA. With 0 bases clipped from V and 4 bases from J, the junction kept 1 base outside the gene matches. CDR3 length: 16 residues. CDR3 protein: CASSLAGTSGRYEQYF. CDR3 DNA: TGTGCCAGCAGCTTAGCTGGGACTAGCGGGAGGTACGAGCAGTACTTC.

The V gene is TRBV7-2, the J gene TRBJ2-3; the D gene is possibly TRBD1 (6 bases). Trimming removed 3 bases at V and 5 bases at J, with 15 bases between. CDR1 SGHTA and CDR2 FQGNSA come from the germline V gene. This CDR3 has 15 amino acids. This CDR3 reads CASSLAGAAVDTQYF. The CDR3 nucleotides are TGTGCCAGCAGCTTGGCAGGGGCCGCCGTAGATACGCAGTATTTT.

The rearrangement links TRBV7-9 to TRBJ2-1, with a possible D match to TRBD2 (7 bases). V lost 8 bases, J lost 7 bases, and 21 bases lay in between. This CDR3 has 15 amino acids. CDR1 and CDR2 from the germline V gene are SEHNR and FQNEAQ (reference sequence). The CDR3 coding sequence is TGTGCCAGCCGGGTGATGGCAAAGGGGGGGAATGAGCAGTTCTTC. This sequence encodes CASRVMAKGGNEQFF. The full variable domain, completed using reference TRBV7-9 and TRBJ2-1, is DTGVSQNPRHKITKRGQNVTFRCDPISEHNRLYWYRQTLGQGPEFLTYFQNEAQLEKSRLLSDRFSAERPKGSFSTLEIQRTEQGDSAMYLCASRVMAKGGNEQFFGPGTRLTVL.

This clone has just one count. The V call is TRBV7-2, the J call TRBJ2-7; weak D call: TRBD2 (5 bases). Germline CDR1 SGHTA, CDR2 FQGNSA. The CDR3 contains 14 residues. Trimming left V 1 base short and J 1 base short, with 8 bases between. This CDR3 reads CASSLVGGSYEQYF. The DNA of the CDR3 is TGTGCCAGCAGCTTAGTGGGCGGGTCCTACGAGCAGTACTTC.

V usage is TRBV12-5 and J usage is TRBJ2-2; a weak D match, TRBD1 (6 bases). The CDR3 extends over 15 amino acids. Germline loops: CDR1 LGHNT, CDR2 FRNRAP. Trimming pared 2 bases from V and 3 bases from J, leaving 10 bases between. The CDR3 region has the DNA TGTGCTAGTGGTTTGCTGTCAGGGGACACCGGGGAGCTGTTTTTT. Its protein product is CASGLLSGDTGELFF.

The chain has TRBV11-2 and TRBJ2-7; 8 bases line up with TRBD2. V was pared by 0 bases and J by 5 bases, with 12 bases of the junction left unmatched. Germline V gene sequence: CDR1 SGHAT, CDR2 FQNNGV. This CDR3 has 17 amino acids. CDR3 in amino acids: CASSLDSRLAPFDEQYF. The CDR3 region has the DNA TGTGCCAGCAGCTTAGATTCGCGACTAGCGCCTTTCGACGAGCAGTACTTC.

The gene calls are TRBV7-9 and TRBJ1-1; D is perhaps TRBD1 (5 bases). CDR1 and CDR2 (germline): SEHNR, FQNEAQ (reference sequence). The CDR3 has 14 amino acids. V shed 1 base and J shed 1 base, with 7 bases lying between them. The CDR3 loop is CASSLGQQNTEAFF. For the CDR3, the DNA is TGTGCCAGCAGCTTAGGACAGCAGAACACTGAAGCTTTCTTT.

As DNA, the CDR3 is TGTGCCAGCAGCTCGCGGGGGACAGATACGCAGTATTTT. Amino acid sequence: CASSSRGTDTQYF. The gene calls are TRBV5-6 and TRBJ2-3; 7 bases match TRBD2. V was pared by 3 bases and J by 3 bases, with 1 base of the junction left unmatched. Looked up from germline, CDR1 is SGHDT and CDR2 is YYEEEE. The length of the CDR3 is 13 residues.

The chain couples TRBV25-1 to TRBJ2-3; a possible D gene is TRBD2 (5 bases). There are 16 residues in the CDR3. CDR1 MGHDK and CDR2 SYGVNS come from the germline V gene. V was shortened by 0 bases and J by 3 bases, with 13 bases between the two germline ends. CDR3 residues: CASSEYSGLGTDTQYF. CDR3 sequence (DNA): TGTGCCAGCAGTGAATACTCCGGACTCGGGACAGATACGCAGTATTTT.

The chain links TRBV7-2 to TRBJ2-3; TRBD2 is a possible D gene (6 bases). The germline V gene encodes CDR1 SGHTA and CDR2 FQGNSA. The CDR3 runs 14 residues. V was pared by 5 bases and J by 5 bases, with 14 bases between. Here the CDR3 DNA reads TGTGCCAGCAGCAACCGACTAGTTTTAGATACGCAGTATTTT. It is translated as CASSNRLVLDTQYF.

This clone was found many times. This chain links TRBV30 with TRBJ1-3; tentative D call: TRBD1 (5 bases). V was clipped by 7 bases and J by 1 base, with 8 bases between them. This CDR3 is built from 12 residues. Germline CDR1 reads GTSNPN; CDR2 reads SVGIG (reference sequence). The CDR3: CASGESGNTIYF. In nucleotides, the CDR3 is TGTGCCTCGGGGGAATCTGGAAACACCATATATTTT.

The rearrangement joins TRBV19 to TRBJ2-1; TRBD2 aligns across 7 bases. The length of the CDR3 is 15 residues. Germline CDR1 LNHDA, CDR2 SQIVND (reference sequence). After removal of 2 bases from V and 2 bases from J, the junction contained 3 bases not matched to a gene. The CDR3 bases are TGTGCCAGTAGTATACTAGCGGCTGCCTACAATGAGCAGTTCTTC. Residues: CASSILAAAYNEQFF. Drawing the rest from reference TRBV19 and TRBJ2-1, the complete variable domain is DGGITQSPKYLFRKEGQNVTLSCEQNLNHDAMYWYRQDPGQGLRLIYYSQIVNDFQKGDIAEGYSVSREKKESFPLTVTSAQKNPTAFYLCASSILAAAYNEQFFGPGTRLTVL.

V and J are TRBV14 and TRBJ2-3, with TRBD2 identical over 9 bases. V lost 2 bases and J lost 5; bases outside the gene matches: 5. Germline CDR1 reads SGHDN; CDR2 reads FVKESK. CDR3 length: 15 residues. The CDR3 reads CASSQKAGGEDTQYF. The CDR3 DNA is TGTGCCAGCAGCCAAAAAGCGGGAGGAGAAGATACGCAGTATTTT.

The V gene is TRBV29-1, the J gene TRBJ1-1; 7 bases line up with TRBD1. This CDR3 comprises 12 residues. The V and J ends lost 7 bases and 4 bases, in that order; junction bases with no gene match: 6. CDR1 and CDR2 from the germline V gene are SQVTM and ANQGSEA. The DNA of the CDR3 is TGCAGCGCCGCAACAGGGGCCACTGAAGCTTTCTTT. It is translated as CSAATGATEAFF.

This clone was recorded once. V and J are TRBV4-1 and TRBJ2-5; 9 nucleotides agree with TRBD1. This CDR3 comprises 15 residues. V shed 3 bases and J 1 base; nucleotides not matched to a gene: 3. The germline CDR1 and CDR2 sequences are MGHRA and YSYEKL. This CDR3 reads CASSQGQGGQETQYF. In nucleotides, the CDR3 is TGCGCCAGCAGCCAGGGACAGGGTGGCCAAGAGACCCAGTACTTC.

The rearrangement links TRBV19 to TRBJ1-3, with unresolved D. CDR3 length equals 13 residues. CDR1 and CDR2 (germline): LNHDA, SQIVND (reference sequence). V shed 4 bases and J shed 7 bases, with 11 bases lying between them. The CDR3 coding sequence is TGTGCCAGTAGTAGTCGGGGATTCAACACCATATATTTT. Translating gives CASSSRGFNTIYF.

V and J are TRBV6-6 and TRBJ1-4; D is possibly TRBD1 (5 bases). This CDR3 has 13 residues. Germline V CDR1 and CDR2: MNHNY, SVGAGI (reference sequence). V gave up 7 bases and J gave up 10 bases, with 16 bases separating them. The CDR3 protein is CASIAPAGRKLFF. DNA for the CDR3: TGTGCCAGCATTGCGCCGGCGGGGCGAAAACTGTTTTTT.

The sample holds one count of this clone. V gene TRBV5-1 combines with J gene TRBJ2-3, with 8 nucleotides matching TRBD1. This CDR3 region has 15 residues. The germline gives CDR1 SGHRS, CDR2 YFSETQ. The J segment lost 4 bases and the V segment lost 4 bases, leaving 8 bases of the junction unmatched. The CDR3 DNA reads TGCGCCAGCAGCCCGCAGACAGGGGCGGCAGATACGCAGTATTTT. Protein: CASSPQTGAADTQYF.

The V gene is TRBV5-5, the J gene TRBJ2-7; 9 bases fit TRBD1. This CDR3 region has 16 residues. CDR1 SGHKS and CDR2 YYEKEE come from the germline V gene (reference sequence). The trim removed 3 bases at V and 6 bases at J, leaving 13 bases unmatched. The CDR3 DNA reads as TGTGCCAGCAGCTACCCCCCGGGACAGGGCACCCTCGAGCAGTACTTC. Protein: CASSYPPGQGTLEQYF.

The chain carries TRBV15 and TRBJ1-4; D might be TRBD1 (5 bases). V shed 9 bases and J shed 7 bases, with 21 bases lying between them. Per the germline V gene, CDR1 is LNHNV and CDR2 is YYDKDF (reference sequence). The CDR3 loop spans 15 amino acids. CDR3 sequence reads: CATQKGGGVVEKLFF. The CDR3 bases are TGTGCCACTCAGAAGGGCGGGGGAGTCGTTGAAAAACTGTTTTTT.

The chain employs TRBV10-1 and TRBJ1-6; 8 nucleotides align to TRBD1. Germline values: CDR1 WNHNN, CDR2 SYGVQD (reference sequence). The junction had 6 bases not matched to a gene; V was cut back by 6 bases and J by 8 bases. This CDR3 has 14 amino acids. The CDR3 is CASSDDRGYSPLHF. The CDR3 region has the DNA TGCGCCAGCAGCGATGACAGGGGATATTCACCCCTCCACTTT.

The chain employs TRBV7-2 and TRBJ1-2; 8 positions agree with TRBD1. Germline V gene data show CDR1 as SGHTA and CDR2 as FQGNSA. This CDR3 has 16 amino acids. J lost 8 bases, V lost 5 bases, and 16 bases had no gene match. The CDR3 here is CASSLNRGQGARGYTF. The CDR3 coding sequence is TGTGCCAGCAGCCTGAATCGTGGACAGGGAGCGAGAGGCTACACCTTC.

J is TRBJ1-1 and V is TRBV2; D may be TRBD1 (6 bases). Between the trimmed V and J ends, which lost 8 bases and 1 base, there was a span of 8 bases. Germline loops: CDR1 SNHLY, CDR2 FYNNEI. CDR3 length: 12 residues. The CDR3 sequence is CASDRQNTEAFF. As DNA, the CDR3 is TGTGCCAGCGACAGGCAGAACACTGAAGCTTTCTTT.

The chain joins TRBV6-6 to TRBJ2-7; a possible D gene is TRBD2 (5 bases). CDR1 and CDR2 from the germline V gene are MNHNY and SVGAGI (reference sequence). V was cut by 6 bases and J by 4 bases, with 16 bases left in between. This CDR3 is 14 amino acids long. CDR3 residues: CASRKSGAQYEQYF. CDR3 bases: TGTGCCAGCAGGAAAAGCGGAGCCCAATACGAGCAGTACTTC.

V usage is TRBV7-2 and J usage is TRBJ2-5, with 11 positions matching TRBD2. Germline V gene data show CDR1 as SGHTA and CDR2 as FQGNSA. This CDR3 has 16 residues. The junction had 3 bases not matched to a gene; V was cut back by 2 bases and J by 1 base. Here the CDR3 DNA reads TGTGCCAGCAGCTTATCCGGGACTAGCGGCCAAGAGACCCAGTACTTC. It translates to CASSLSGTSGQETQYF. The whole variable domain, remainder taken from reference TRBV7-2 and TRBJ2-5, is GAGVSQSPSNKVTEKGKDVELRCDPISGHTALYWYRQSLGQGLEFLIYFQGNSAPDKSGLPSDRFSAERTGGSVSTLTIQRTQQEDSAVYLCASSLSGTSGQETQYFGPGTRLLVL.

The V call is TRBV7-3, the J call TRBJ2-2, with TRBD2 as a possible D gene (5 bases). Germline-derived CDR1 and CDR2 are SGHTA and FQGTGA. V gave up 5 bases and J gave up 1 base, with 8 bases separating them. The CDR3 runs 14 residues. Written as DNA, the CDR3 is TGTGCCAGCAGCCCTGGAGGGAACACCGGGGAGCTGTTTTTT. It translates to CASSPGGNTGELFF. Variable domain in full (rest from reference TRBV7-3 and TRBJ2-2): GAGVSQTPSNKVTEKGKYVELRCDPISGHTALYWYRQSLGQGPEFLIYFQGTGAADDSGLPNDRFFAVRPEGSVSTLKIQRTERGDSAVYLCASSPGGNTGELFFGEGSRLTVL.